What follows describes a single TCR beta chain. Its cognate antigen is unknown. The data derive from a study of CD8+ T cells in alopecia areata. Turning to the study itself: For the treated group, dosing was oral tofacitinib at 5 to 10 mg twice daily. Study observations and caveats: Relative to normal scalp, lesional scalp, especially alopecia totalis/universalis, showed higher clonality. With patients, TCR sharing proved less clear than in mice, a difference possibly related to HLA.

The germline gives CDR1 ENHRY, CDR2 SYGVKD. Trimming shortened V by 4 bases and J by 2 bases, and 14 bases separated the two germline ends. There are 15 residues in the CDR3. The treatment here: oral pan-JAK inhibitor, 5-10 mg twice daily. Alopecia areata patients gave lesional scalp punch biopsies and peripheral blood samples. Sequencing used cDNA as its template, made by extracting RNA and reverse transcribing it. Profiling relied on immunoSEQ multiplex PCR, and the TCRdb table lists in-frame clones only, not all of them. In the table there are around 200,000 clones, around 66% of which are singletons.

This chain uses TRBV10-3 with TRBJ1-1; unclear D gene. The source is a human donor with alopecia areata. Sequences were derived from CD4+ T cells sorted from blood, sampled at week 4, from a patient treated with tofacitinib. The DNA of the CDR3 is TGTGCCATCAGTGCAGGCGGCCGAATCAACACTGAAGCTTTCTTT. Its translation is CAISAGGRINTEAFF.